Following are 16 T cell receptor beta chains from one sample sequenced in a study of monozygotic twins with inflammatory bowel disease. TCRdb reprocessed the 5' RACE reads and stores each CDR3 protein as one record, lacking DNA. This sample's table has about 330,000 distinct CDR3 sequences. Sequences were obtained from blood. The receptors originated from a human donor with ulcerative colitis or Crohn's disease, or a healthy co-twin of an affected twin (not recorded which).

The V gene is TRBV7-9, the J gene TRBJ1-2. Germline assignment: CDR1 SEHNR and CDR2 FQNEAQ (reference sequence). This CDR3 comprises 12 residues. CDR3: CASRLDDYGYTF.

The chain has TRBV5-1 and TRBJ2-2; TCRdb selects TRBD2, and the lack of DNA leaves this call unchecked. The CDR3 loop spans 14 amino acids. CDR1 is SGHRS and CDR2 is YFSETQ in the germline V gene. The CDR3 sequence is CASSLASLSGELFF.

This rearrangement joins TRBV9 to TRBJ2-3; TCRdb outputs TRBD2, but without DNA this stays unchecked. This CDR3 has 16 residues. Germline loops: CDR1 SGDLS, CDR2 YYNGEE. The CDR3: CASSLGVAGFTDTQYF.

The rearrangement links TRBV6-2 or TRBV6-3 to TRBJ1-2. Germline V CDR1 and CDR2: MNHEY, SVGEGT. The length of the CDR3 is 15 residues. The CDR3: CASSYAETPGYGYTF.

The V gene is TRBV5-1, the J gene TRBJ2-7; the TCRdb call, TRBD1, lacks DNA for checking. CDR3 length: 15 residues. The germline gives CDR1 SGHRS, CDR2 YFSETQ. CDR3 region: CASSLSGTGAYEQYF.

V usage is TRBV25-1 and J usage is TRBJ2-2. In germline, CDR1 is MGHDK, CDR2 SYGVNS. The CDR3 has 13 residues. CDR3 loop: CASSENWGGELFF.

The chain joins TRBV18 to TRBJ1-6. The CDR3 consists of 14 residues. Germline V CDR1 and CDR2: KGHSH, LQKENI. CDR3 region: CASSPGRANSPLHF.

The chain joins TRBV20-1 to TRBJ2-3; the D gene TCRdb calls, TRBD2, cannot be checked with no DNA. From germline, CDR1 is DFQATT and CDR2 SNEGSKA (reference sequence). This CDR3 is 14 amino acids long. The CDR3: CSARTSYSTDTQYF.

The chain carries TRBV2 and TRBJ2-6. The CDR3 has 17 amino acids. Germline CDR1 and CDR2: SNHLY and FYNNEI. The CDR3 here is CASSERHLLAGANVLTF.

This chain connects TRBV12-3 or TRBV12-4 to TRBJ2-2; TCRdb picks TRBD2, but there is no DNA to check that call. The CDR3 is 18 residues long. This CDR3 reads CASSPKSRPAGKTGELFF.

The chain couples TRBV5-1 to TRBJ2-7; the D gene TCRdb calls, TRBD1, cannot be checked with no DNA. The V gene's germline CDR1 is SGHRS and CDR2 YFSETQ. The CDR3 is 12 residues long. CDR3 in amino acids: CASSSQGHEQYF.

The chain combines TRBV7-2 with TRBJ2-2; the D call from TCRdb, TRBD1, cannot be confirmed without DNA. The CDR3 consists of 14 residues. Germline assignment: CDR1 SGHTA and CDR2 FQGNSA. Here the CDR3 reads CASSLALGGRELFF.

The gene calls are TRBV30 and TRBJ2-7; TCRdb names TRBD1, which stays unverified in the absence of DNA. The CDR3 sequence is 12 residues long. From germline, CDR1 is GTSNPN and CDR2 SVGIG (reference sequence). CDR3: CAGGQNSYEQYF.

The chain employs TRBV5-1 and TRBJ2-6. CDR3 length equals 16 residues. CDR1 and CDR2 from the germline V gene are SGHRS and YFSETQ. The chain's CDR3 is CASSLAGVWGANVLTF.

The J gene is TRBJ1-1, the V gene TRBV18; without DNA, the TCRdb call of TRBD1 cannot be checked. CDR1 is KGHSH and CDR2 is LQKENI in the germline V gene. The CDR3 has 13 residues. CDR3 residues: CASGDILNTEAFF.

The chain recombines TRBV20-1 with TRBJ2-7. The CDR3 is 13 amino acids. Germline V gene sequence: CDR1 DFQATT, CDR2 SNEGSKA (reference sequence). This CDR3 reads CSARSGRANEQYF.